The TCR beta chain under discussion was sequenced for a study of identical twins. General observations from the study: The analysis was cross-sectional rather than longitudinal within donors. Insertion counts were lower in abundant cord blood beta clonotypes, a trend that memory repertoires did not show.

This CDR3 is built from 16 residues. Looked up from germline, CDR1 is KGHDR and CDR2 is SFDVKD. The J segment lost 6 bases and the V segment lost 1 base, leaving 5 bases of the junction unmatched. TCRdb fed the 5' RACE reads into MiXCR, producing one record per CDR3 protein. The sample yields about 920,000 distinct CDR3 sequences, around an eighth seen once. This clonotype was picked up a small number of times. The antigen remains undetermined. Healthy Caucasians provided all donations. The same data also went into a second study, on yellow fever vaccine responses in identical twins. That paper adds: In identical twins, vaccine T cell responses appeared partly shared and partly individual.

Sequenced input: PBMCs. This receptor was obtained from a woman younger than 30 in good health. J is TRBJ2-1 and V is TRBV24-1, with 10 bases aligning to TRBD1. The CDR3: CATSDLGTGDFNEQFF. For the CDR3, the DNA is TGTGCCACCAGTGATTTAGGGACAGGGGATTTCAATGAGCAGTTCTTC.